This T cell receptor (beta chain) was captured by sequencing in a study of blood T cell repertoires in COVID-19. Study-wide context: The study drew acute and convalescent COVID-19 samples from the United States, Italy and Spain.

The CDR3 runs to 15 residues. Germline lookup yields CDR1 GTSNPN and CDR2 SVGIG (reference sequence). V lost 3 bases and J lost 6; bases outside the gene matches: 9. Sequencing was performed with immunoSEQ multiplex PCR; in TCRdb, only in-frame clones are kept and a portion is missing. The repertoire consists of about 200,000 clones, with roughly nine tenths occurring once and the leading ten covering 2% to 2.5%. This clone has more than one count but fewer than ten. The clonotype was recovered from a woman in her forties or fifties with acute or convalescent COVID-19. This chain connects TRBV30 to TRBJ2-2, with 8 bases that match TRBD1. Specimen: peripheral blood. The CDR3 nucleotides read TGTGCCTGGAGAGGACAGGGCGGTATTTCCGGGGAGCTGTTTTTT. Amino acids: CAWRGQGGISGELFF.